This TCR beta chain was documented in a study of OX40 agonist ivuxolimab in advanced cancers. Germline lookup yields CDR1 MGHRA and CDR2 YSYEKL. The CDR3 contains 15 residues. Only in-frame clones appear in the TCRdb table, and some are missing; sequencing was by immunoSEQ multiplex PCR. The sample carries 70,000 to 95,000 clones, 85% to 90% recorded once. This sequence originates from an adult with an advanced solid tumor such as melanoma, head and neck, liver or kidney cancer. V and J are TRBV4-1 and TRBJ2-5; a weak D match, TRBD2 (5 bases). The J call is uncertain, as TRBJ2-7 better fits the DNA end. The sequenced sample was CD4+ or CD8+ T cells sorted from blood, obtained in a trial of the OX40 agonist ivuxolimab. This CDR3 reads CASTSFAGLTYEQYF. The CDR3 coding sequence is TGCGCCAGCACCTCATTTGCGGGTCTTACCTACGAGCAGTACTTC.